The clone carrying this T cell receptor beta chain was found a few times. What it recognizes is unknown. This sample was taken from a study of human T cells and chemical hapten exposure. Whole-study context: Among samples, TCR yields varied mainly because of small differences in pooled library volume.

V lost 3 bases to trimming and J lost 0 bases, with 20 bases between them. This CDR3 spans 18 amino acids. General study results and limits: High-frequency TCRs, those above 1 in 1000, stayed the same after DPC sensitization.

The library put unique molecular identifiers onto individual cDNA molecules. As handled by the study authors: There were a median of approximately 100,000 TCRs per sample, with a range from roughly 20,000 to 690,600. Each CDR3 protein is one row after TCRdb ran MiXCR on the RACE reads. TCRdb's processing, not the study's, gives the V and J calls here. The data hold some 81,000 distinct CDR3 sequences, with 7% to 9.5% observed a single time. Time point denoted: healthy volunteer bleed at 6 weeks. From whole blood left unfractionated, total RNA was extracted. V is TRBV12-3 or TRBV12-4 and J is TRBJ1-1; D gene uncertain. The sequencing input was whole blood. The sequence came from a female donor in good health. Some clones in this sample may be carry-over from other donors' samples. The CDR3 coding sequence is TGTGCCAGCAGTTTTCGTAGTTTCCTATCAAATCTGAACACTGAAGCTTTCTTT. Translated, it gives CASSFRSFLSNLNTEAFF.